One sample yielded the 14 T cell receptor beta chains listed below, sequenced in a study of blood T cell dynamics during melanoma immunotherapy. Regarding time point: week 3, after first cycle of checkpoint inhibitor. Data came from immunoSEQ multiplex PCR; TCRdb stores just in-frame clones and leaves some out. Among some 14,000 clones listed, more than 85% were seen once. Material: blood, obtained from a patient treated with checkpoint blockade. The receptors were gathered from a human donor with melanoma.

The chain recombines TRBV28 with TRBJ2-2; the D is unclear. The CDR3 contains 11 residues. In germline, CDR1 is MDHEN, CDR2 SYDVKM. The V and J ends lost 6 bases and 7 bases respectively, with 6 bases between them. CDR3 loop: CASRSGGELFF. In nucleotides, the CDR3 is TGTGCCAGCAGGTCCGGCGGGGAGCTGTTTTTT.

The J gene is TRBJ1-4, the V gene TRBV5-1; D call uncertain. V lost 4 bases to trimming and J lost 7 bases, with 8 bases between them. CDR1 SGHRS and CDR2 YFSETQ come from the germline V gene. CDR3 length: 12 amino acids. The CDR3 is CASSVGSEKLFF. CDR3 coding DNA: TGCGCCAGCAGCGTCGGAAGTGAAAAACTGTTTTTT. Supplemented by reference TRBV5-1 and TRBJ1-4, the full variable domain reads KAGVTQTPRYLIKTRGQQVTLSCSPISGHRSVSWYQQTPGQGLQFLFEYFSETQRNKGNFPGRFSGRQFSNSRSEMNVSTLELGDSALYLCASSVGSEKLFFGSGTQLSVL.

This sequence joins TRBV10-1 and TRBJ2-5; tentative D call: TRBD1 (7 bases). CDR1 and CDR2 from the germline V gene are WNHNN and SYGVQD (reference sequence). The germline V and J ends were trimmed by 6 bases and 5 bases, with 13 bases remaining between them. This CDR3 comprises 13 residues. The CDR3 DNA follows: TGCGCCAGCAGGGCGGGACAGTCGGAGACCCAGTACTTC. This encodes CASRAGQSETQYF.

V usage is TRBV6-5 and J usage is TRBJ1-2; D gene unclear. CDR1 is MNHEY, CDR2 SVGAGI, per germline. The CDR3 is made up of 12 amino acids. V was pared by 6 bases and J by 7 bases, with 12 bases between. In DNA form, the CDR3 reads TGTGCCAGCAGCCAAGGCGTTGGTGGCTACACCTTC. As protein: CASSQGVGGYTF.

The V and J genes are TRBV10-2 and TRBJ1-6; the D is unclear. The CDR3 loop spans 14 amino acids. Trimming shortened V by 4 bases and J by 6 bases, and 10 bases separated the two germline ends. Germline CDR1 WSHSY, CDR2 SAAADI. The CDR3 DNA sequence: TGCGCCAGCAGTGCCGGCCGTACTAATTCACCCCTCCACTTT. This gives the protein CASSAGRTNSPLHF.

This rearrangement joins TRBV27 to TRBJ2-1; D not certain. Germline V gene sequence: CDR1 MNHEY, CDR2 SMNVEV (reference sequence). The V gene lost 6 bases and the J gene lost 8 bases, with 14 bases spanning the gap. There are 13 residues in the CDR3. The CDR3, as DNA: TGTGCCAGCAGCCCCTCCCCGCAGTATGAGCAGTTCTTC. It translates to CASSPSPQYEQFF.

Here the CDR3 DNA reads TGTGCCAGCAGCCTTACTTTGGACAGCGTCCCTAACTATGGCTACACCTTC. Its translation is CASSLTLDSVPNYGYTF. This chain uses TRBV7-2 with TRBJ1-2, with a tentative D call TRBD1 (6 bases). V was clipped by 5 bases and J by 0 bases, with 19 bases between them. Germline CDR1 SGHTA, CDR2 FQGNSA. There are 17 residues in the CDR3.

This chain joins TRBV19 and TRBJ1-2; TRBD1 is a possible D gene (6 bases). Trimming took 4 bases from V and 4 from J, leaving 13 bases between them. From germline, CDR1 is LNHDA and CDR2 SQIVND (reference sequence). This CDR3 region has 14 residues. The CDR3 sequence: CASSSRQVRYGYTF. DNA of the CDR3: TGTGCCAGTAGTAGCCGACAGGTTCGCTATGGCTACACCTTC.

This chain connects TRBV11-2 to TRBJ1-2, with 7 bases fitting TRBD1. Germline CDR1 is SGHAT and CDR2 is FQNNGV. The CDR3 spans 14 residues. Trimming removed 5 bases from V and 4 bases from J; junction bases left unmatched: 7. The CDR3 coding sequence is TGTGCCAGCAGCCCACAGGGGTTAAGCTATGGCTACACCTTC. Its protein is CASSPQGLSYGYTF.

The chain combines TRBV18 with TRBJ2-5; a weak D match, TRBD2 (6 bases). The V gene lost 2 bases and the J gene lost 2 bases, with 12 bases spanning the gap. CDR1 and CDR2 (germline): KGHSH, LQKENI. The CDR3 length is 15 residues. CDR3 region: CASSPGRDLQETQYF. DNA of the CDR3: TGTGCCAGCTCACCAGGGCGGGATCTACAAGAGACCCAGTACTTC.

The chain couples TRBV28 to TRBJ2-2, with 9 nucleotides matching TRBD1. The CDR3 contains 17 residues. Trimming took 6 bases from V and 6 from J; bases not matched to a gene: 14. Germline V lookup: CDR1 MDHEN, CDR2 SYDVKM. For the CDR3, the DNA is TGTGCCAGCAGACCCAGTTGGACAGGGGAACGATCCGGGGAGCTGTTTTTT. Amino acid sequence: CASRPSWTGERSGELFF.

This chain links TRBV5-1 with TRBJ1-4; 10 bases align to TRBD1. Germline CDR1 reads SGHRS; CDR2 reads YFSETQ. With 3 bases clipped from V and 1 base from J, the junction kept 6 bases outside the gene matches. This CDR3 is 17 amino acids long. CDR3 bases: TGCGCCAGCAGCTCCGGGACAGGGGTATTAACTAATGAAAAACTGTTTTTT. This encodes CASSSGTGVLTNEKLFF.

This CDR3 reads CASSIDLPIDEQFF. In DNA form, the CDR3 reads TGTGCCAGTAGTATTGACCTACCCATCGATGAGCAGTTCTTC. This sequence joins TRBV19 and TRBJ2-1; D gene ambiguous. Trimming shortened V by 3 bases and J by 8 bases, and 14 bases separated the two germline ends. The germline gives CDR1 LNHDA, CDR2 SQIVND (reference sequence). CDR3 length: 14 residues.

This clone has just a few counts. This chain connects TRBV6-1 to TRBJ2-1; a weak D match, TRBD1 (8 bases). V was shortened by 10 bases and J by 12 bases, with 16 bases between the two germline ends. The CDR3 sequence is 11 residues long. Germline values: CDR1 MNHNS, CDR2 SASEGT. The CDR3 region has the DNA TGTGCCACCGGACAGGGAGGGGGGCAGTTCTTC. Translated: CATGQGGGQFF.